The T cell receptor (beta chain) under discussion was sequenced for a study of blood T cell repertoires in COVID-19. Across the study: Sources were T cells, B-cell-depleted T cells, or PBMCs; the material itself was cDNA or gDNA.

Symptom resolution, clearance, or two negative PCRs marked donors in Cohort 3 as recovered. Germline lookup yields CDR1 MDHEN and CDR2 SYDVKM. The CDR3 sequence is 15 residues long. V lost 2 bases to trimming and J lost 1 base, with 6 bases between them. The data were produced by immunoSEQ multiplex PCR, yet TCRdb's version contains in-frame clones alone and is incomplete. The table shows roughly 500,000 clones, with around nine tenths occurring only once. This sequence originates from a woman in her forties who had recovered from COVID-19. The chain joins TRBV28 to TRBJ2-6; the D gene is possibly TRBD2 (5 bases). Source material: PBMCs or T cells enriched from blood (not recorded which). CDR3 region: CASSLEGSGANVLTF. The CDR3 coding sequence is TGTGCCAGCAGTTTAGAGGGTTCTGGGGCCAACGTCCTGACTTTC.